This T cell receptor beta chain was recovered during a study of T cells after yellow fever vaccination. For TCR, cDNA came from 5'RACE template switching, which added a universal primer site and UMIs. Via MiXCR, TCRdb re-called the 5' RACE reads, giving one row per CDR3 protein. This sample has hundreds of thousands of distinct CDR3 sequences, with 8.1% found just once. This clonotype came up many times. Its antigen remains unidentified. V lost 1 base and J lost 7, with 8 bases in between. The germline V gene has CDR1 SGHTA and CDR2 FQGNSA. This CDR3 spans 13 amino acids. Regarding the study as a whole: Contaminating bulk clonotypes could be abundant in FACS-sorted repertoires. Shared CD4/CD8 clonotypes were a small share, likely from convergent recombination. Reappearance after the booster was seen for most primary-vaccination clones, at 95% to 96% CD4 and 75% to 90% CD8.

The receptor comes from a young man who received the YFV17D yellow fever vaccine. The rearrangement joins TRBV7-2 to TRBJ2-1; D remains unclear. This sample comprised PBMCs, obtained around 45 days after the first yellow fever vaccination. The CDR3 spells CASSLGRRNEQFF. In nucleotides, the CDR3 is TGTGCCAGCAGCTTAGGACGACGTAATGAGCAGTTCTTC.